These T cell receptor beta chains were read from a single sample in a study of blood T cell repertoires in COVID-19. Method: immunoSEQ multiplex PCR; TCRdb's copy keeps in-frame clones and lacks some. The sample shows 73,000 or so clones, around four fifths of them seen only once. The specimen was peripheral blood. These receptors came from a man in his 60s with acute or convalescent COVID-19. Both conserved end residues are part of each CDR3. The D gene is left open where the match is weak. Only part of the rows carry a size: once, few, many, or a class if the clone is expanded.

v_call	clone_size	d_call	j_call	cdr3_nt	cdr3_aa
TRBV7-9	NA	NA	TRBJ2-1	TGTGCCAGCAGCGACGGACAGCTCTCCTACAATGAGCAGTTCTTC	CASSDGQLSYNEQFF
TRBV7-6	NA	TRBD1	TRBJ2-2	TGTGCCAGCAGCTTTCAGGGGGCCGTGAACACCGGGGAGCTGTTTTTT	CASSFQGAVNTGELFF
TRBV11-2	NA	NA	TRBJ1-1	TGTGCCAGCAGCTTGGGGGGGCGGAACACTGAAGCTTTCTTT	CASSLGGRNTEAFF
TRBV10-2	NA	TRBD2	TRBJ2-7	TGCGCCAGCAGTGAAAGGCTAGCGGAGTCCTACGAGCAGTACTTC	CASSERLAESYEQYF
TRBV6-1	many	NA	TRBJ2-6	TGTGCCAGCAGTGAGGTAGCTGGGGCCAACGTCCTGACTTTC	CASSEVAGANVLTF
TRBV18	NA	TRBD2	TRBJ2-3	TGTGCCAGCTCACCCACACTACTAGCGGGAGGAGATACGCAGTATTTT	CASSPTLLAGGDTQYF
TRBV20-1	NA	NA	TRBJ2-1	TGCAGTGCTAGAGATGGGCCTGAGCAGTTCTTC	CSARDGPEQFF
TRBV5-5	NA	NA	TRBJ2-5	TGTGCCAGCAGCCCGGGAACCTCGTGGGAGACCCAGTACTTC	CASSPGTSWETQYF
TRBV6-5	NA	NA	TRBJ2-3	TGTGCCAGCAGTTTTCGCGGCGGTAACACAGATACGCAGTATTTT	CASSFRGGNTDTQYF
TRBV5-1	NA	NA	TRBJ1-1	TGCGCCAGCAGCTTGGGCAGGGACACTGAAGCTTTCTTT	CASSLGRDTEAFF
TRBV20-1	NA	NA	TRBJ2-5	TGCAGTGCTAGTCAATCAGGGTATGACGGGGAGACCCAGTACTTC	CSASQSGYDGETQYF
TRBV6-6	NA	NA	TRBJ2-7	TGTGCCAGCAGCAAAGGGGCTGACGAGCAGTACTTC	CASSKGADEQYF
TRBV14	NA	NA	TRBJ1-1	TGTGCCAGCAGCCAAGAATTTCTGAGGGCTCGGGACACTGAAGCTTTCTTT	CASSQEFLRARDTEAFF
TRBV5-1	many	NA	TRBJ2-2	TGCGCCAGCAGCTTGGACCTAGCCAGTCGCGGGGAGCTGTTTTTT	CASSLDLASRGELFF
TRBV7-2	NA	NA	TRBJ1-3	TGTGCCAGCAGCTTACACCCGCAGGTTTTGGGAAACACCATATATTTT	CASSLHPQVLGNTIYF
TRBV10-1	NA	NA	TRBJ2-3	TGCGCCAGCAGTGAGCCCAAAGACGGGGTCCTAGGTGACACAGATACGCAGTATTTT	CASSEPKDGVLGDTDTQYF
TRBV25-1	NA	NA	TRBJ1-1	TGTGCCAGCAGTGAAACCCGGGACACTGAAGCTTTCTTT	CASSETRDTEAFF
TRBV2	NA	NA	TRBJ1-1	TGTGCCAGCAGGGTGGGGAGGAGCACTGAAGCTTTCTTT	CASRVGRSTEAFF
TRBV28	NA	TRBD2	TRBJ2-1	TGTGCCAGCAAAATCACTGGACTAGCGGTTTACAATGAGCAGTTCTTC	CASKITGLAVYNEQFF
TRBV20-1	NA	NA	TRBJ1-2	TGCAGTGCTAGTGTAGTCCTGGGTCAGGACCTGCGGGGCTATGGCTACACCTTC	CSASVVLGQDLRGYGYTF
TRBV9	NA	TRBD2	TRBJ2-3	TGTGCCAGCAGCGTCGCCCCACTAGCGGGGGGGGGTGCAGATACGCAGTATTTT	CASSVAPLAGGGADTQYF
TRBV2	NA	TRBD2	TRBJ2-4	TGTGCCAGCATTTCTAGCGGGTTAGCCAAAAACATTCAGTACTTC	CASISSGLAKNIQYF
TRBV11-1	NA	NA	TRBJ2-1	TGTGCCAGCAGCTTAGCCGGTAACCGCAATGAGCAGTTCTTC	CASSLAGNRNEQFF
TRBV19	NA	NA	TRBJ1-1	TGTGCCAGTAACAACGTGGGCCTGAACACTGAAGCTTTCTTT	CASNNVGLNTEAFF
TRBV21-1	NA	NA	TRBJ2-7	TGTGCCAGCAGCAACGTTCTCGCGCAAGCGGCGTACGAGCAGTACTTC	CASSNVLAQAAYEQYF
TRBV6-2/TRBV6-3	NA	NA	TRBJ1-4	TGTGCCAGCAGTTCCGCGACAGCAGAGACCGAAAAACTGTTTTTT	CASSSATAETEKLFF
TRBV5-6	NA	NA	TRBJ2-3	TGTGCCAGCAGCTGGACGGGAGACCCCACAGATACGCAGTATTTT	CASSWTGDPTDTQYF
TRBV7-2	NA	NA	TRBJ2-2	TGTGCCAGCAGCTTATTGAGGGCCGGGGAGCTGTTTTTT	CASSLLRAGELFF